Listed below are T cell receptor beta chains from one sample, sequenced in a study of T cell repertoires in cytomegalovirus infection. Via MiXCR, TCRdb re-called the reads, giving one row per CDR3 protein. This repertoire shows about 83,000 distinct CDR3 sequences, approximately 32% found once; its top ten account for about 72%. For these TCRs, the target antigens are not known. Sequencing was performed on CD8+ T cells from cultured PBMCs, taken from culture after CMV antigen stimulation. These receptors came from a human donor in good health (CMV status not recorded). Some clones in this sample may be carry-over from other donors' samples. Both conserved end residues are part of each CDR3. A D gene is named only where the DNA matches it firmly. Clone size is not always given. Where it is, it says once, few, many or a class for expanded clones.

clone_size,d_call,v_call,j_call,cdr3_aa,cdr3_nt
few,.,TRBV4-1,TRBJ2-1,CASSQEGRDLNEQFF,TGCGCCAGCAGCCAAGAGGGGCGGGATCTCAATGAGCAGTTCTTC
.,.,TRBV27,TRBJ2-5,CASSSLVGGKTQYF,TGTGCCAGCAGTTCCTTAGTCGGGGGAAAGACCCAGTACTTC
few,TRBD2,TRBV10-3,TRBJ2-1,CAISESVGTSRDEQFF,TGTGCCATCAGTGAGTCGGTGGGGACTAGCCGTGATGAGCAGTTCTTC
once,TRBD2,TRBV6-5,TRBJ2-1,CASRGTSGGRNEQFF,TGTGCCAGCAGAGGGACTAGCGGGGGCCGCAATGAGCAGTTCTTC
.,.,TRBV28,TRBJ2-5,CASSGFSGETQYF,TGTGCCAGCAGTGGATTTTCGGGAGAGACCCAGTACTTC
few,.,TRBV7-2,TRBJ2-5,CASSPYGGETQYF,TGTGCCAGCAGTCCATATGGGGGGGAGACCCAGTACTTC
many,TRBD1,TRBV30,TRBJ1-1,CAWRSRGWSEAFF,TGTGCCTGGAGAAGCAGGGGGTGGTCTGAAGCTTTCTTT
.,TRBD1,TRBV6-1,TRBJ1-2,CASGLGQGANYGYTF,TGTGCCAGCGGCCTCGGACAGGGGGCTAACTATGGCTACACCTTC
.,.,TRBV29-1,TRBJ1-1,CSVDGGAVTEAFF,TGCAGCGTTGACGGGGGGGCGGTTACTGAAGCTTTCTTT
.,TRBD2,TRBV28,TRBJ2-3,CASSLWVPLAASTDTQYF,TGTGCCAGCAGTTTATGGGTCCCACTAGCGGCTAGCACAGATACGCAGTATTTT
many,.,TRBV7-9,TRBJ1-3,CASSSTRNSGNTIYF,TGTGCCAGCAGTTCTACACGAAACTCTGGAAACACCATATATTTT
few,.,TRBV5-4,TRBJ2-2,CASSFGRVLPNTGELFF,TGTGCCAGCAGCTTTGGCAGGGTATTACCGAACACCGGGGAGCTGTTTTTT
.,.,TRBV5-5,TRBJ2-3,CASSLEDWTSTDTQYF,TGTGCCAGCAGCTTGGAGGATTGGACTAGCACAGATACGCAGTATTTT
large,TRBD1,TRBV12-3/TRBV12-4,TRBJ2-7,CASSFDWGQGEYEQYF,TGTGCCAGCAGTTTTGATTGGGGACAGGGGGAATACGAGCAGTACTTC
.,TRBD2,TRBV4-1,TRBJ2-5,CASSQGTSGEGKTQYF,TGCGCCAGCAGCCAAGGGACTAGCGGGGAAGGAAAGACCCAGTACTTC
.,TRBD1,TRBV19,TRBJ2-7,CASSIGTGLPNEQYF,TGTGCCAGTAGTATTGGGACAGGGTTGCCGAACGAGCAGTACTTC
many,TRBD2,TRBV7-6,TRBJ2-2,CASSLSLGLAITGELFF,TGTGCCAGCAGCTTAAGTCTCGGACTAGCAATCACCGGGGAGCTGTTTTTT
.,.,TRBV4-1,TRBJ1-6,CASSWTDLNSPLHF,TGCGCCAGCAGCTGGACAGATCTAAATTCACCCCTCCACTTT
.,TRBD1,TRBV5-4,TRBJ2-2,CASSLPDRGVSGELFF,TGTGCCAGCAGCTTGCCGGACAGGGGGGTTTCCGGGGAGCTGTTTTTT
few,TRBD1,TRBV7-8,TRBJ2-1,CASSLTGDNEQFF,TGTGCCAGCAGTCTGACAGGGGACAATGAGCAGTTCTTC
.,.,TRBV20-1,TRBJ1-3,CSARDWQGNTIYF,TGCAGTGCTAGAGATTGGCAGGGGAACACCATATATTTT
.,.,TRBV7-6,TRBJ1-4,CASSHGEKLFF,TGTGCCAGCAGCCACGGAGAAAAACTGTTTTTT
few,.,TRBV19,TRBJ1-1,CASSIGHLNTEAFF,TGTGCCAGTAGTATCGGACACCTGAACACTGAAGCTTTCTTT
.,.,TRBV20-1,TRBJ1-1,CSARGAPQNTEAFF,TGCAGTGCTAGAGGGGCACCGCAGAACACTGAAGCTTTCTTT
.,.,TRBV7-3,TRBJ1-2,CASSLTQGGSGYTF,TGTGCCAGCAGCTTGACACAGGGAGGTAGTGGCTACACCTTC
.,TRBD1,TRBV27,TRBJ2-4,CASKQGASKNIQYF,TGTGCCAGCAAACAGGGGGCGAGCAAAAACATTCAGTACTTC
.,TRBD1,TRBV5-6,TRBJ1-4,CASSLVGQAANEKLFF,TGTGCCAGCAGCTTGGTGGGACAGGCGGCTAATGAAAAACTGTTTTTT
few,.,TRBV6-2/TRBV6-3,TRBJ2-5,CASSPIWENQETQYF,TGTGCCAGCAGCCCGATTTGGGAGAACCAAGAGACCCAGTACTTC
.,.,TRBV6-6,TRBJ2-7,CASSYSPGSYEQYF,TGTGCCAGCAGTTACTCCCCAGGTTCCTACGAGCAGTACTTC
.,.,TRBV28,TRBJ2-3,CASSPPPAGYTDTQYF,TGTGCCAGCAGTCCCCCCCCCGCGGGATACACAGATACGCAGTATTTT
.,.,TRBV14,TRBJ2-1,CASNSNGDGYNEQFF,TGTGCCAGCAACTCCAACGGGGACGGCTACAATGAGCAGTTCTTC
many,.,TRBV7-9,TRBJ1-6,CASSDVGLGYNSPLHF,TGTGCCAGCAGCGACGTGGGCCTCGGCTATAATTCACCCCTCCACTTT